A single sample gave rise to the 19 T cell receptor beta chains below, sequenced in a study of T cell repertoires in cytomegalovirus infection (dated by TCRdb to the late 2010s). Sequenced using an Illumina HiSeq 1500. Using fastp trimming at Q25 and MiXCR clonotype assembly, TCRdb reanalyzed the public sequencing data and kept in-frame beta chains. CDR3 protein sequences are deduplicated, and each keeps its most common genes and DNA. This sample holds about 920,000 distinct CDR3 sequences; roughly 31% were observed only once. 13% of the sample comes from the top ten. This sample's treatment or condition label indicates: in vitro stimulation with specific CMV peptide epitopes to enrich CMV-specific T cells. The antigens these receptors bind are not known. Sequencing was performed on cultured CD8+ T cells from PBMCs, taken from culture after CMV antigen stimulation. These receptors were obtained from a human donor in good health (CMV status not recorded). Some clones in this sample may be carry-over from other donors' samples.

The CDR3 protein is CASGGITPEAFF. DNA for the CDR3: TGTGCCAGCGGGGGTATTACGCCTGAAGCTTTCTTT. This chain links TRBV7-3 with TRBJ1-1; a weak D match, TRBD1 (5 bases). Trimming removed 8 bases at V and 6 bases at J, with 13 bases between. The CDR3 contains 12 residues. CDR1 is SGHTA and CDR2 is FQGTGA in the germline V gene.

This sequence joins TRBV4-2 and TRBJ1-2; 7 nucleotides agree with TRBD1. Germline trimming cut 0 bases from V and 2 bases from J; bases unmatched to any gene: 6. Looked up from germline, CDR1 is LGHNA and CDR2 is YNFKEQ. The CDR3 has 16 amino acids. The CDR3 nucleotides are TGTGCCAGCAGCCAAGAAACCCTGACAGGGAACTATGGCTACACCTTC. As protein: CASSQETLTGNYGYTF.

The chain uses TRBV6-2 or TRBV6-3 and TRBJ1-6; no reliable D call. CDR1 MNHEY and CDR2 SVGEGT come from the germline V gene. V dropped 7 bases and J dropped 9 bases, with 16 bases sitting between them. This CDR3 is 14 amino acids long. CDR3 region: CASTPGRAASPLHF. CDR3 nucleotide sequence: TGTGCCAGCACCCCGGGCCGGGCAGCTTCACCCCTCCACTTT.

The V gene is TRBV15, the J gene TRBJ2-1; 7 nucleotides line up with TRBD1. The CDR3 spans 16 residues. The trim removed 3 bases at V and 6 bases at J, leaving 11 bases unmatched. Germline V CDR1 and CDR2: LNHNV, YYDKDF (reference sequence). The chain's CDR3 is CATSRETGTVPNEQFF. In nucleotides, the CDR3 is TGTGCCACCAGCAGGGAGACCGGGACAGTCCCCAATGAGCAGTTCTTC.

V is TRBV19 and J is TRBJ1-1, with D perhaps TRBD1 (5 bases). This CDR3 comprises 9 residues. From germline, CDR1 is LNHDA and CDR2 SQIVND (reference sequence). Trimming shortened V by 11 bases and J by 8 bases, and 9 bases separated the two germline ends. The CDR3 here is CAAGPEAFF. The CDR3 nucleotides are TGTGCCGCAGGGCCCGAAGCTTTCTTT.

In its sample, this clonotype was seen a few times. The chain joins TRBV28 to TRBJ2-3; D may correspond to TRBD1 or TRBD2 (5 bases each). This CDR3 contains 14 residues. V was trimmed by 2 bases and J by 4 bases, leaving 10 bases between them. CDR1 and CDR2 (germline): MDHEN, SYDVKM. The CDR3 here is CASSLGRGADTQYF. CDR3 bases: TGTGCCAGCAGTTTAGGTAGGGGAGCAGATACGCAGTATTTT.

The V call is TRBV19, the J call TRBJ2-7; no definite D call. V gave up 3 bases and J gave up 0 bases, with 9 bases separating them. This CDR3 contains 14 residues. The germline CDR1 and CDR2 sequences are LNHDA and SQIVND (reference sequence). As DNA, the CDR3 is TGTGCCAGTAGTATTTTTTGGGGCTCCTACGAGCAGTACGTC. It specifies CASSIFWGSYEQYV.

This chain joins TRBV19 and TRBJ2-7; 11 nucleotides match TRBD1. The V and J ends lost 7 bases and 0 bases, in that order; junction bases with no gene match: 5. Germline CDR1 and CDR2: LNHDA and SQIVND (reference sequence). The CDR3 has 15 amino acids. The CDR3 loop reads CASNPGTGGSYEQYF. The CDR3 coding sequence is TGTGCCAGTAATCCAGGGACAGGGGGCTCCTACGAGCAGTACTTC.

This clonotype was seen only a few times. V and J are TRBV5-8 and TRBJ1-5, with D perhaps TRBD1 (6 bases). V was clipped by 4 bases and J by 0 bases, with 11 bases between them. The CDR3 has 15 amino acids. Germline CDR1 and CDR2: SGHTS and YDEGEE. The DNA for the CDR3 is TGTGCCAGCAGCCATACAGGGTATAGCAATCAGCCCCAGCATTTT. This translates into CASSHTGYSNQPQHF.

The rearrangement joins TRBV5-1 to TRBJ2-1, with 11 positions matching TRBD2. The CDR3 has 17 residues. CDR1 and CDR2 (germline): SGHRS, YFSETQ. V shed 2 bases, J shed 4 bases, and the junction held 8 bases outside the gene matches. CDR3: CASSLESSGGFYNEQFF. The CDR3 coding sequence is TGCGCCAGCAGCTTAGAGTCTAGCGGGGGGTTTTACAATGAGCAGTTCTTC.

This clonotype was seen only a few times. CDR3 coding DNA: TGCGCCAGCAGCCAAGAAGGGGGTACAGGGGGCCTCCCCATAGGGGCCAACGTCCTGACTTTC. This sequence encodes CASSQEGGTGGLPIGANVLTF. V usage is TRBV4-1 and J usage is TRBJ2-6, with 9 nucleotides matching TRBD1. The CDR3 sequence is 21 residues long. Germline V CDR1 and CDR2: MGHRA, YSYEKL. The ends lost 0 bases at V and 4 bases at J; junction bases unmatched: 16.

This clonotype was detected only a few times. This chain joins TRBV7-9 and TRBJ2-5; 9 bases are a match to TRBD2. This CDR3 is built from 17 residues. Looked up from germline, CDR1 is SEHNR and CDR2 is FQNEAQ (reference sequence). Trimming removed 5 bases from V and 2 bases from J; junction bases left unmatched: 12. The CDR3 reads CASSPLVAGDSQETQYF. The CDR3 DNA is TGTGCCAGCAGCCCCCTAGTAGCGGGGGACTCTCAAGAGACCCAGTACTTC.

This clonotype has a handful of counts. This chain uses TRBV12-5 with TRBJ2-1, with 11 bases fitting TRBD2. Per the germline V gene, CDR1 is LGHNT and CDR2 is FRNRAP. The ends lost 3 bases at V and 0 bases at J; junction bases unmatched: 1. The CDR3 consists of 16 residues. CDR3: CASGFGTSGSYNEQFF. The CDR3 DNA sequence: TGTGCTAGTGGTTTTGGGACTAGCGGCTCCTACAATGAGCAGTTCTTC.

This clonotype has more than one count but fewer than ten. The chain uses TRBV7-9 and TRBJ2-3; tentatively, D is TRBD1 (7 bases). In germline, CDR1 is SEHNR, CDR2 FQNEAQ (reference sequence). The CDR3 has 17 residues. The V end lost 4 bases, the J end lost 1 base, and 18 bases lay between the germline ends. The CDR3 loop is CASSWRGQKIGTDTQYF. For the CDR3, the DNA is TGTGCCAGCAGCTGGAGGGGACAGAAGATCGGCACAGATACGCAGTATTTT.

The genes are TRBV7-6 and TRBJ2-7; TRBD1 aligns across 8 bases. Germline loops: CDR1 SGHVS, CDR2 FNYEAQ. CDR3 length: 16 amino acids. V lost 5 bases and J lost 0; bases outside the gene matches: 9. CDR3 amino acids: CASSPVSDRDSYEQYF. The CDR3 bases are TGTGCCAGCAGCCCCGTGTCGGACAGGGACTCCTACGAGCAGTACTTC.

The gene calls are TRBV2 and TRBJ1-1; TRBD1 might be the D (6 bases). The germline CDR1 and CDR2 sequences are SNHLY and FYNNEI. This CDR3 contains 14 residues. V was cut by 6 bases and J by 0 bases, with 11 bases left in between. CDR3 in amino acids: CASSDGQLNTEAFF. The CDR3 DNA is TGTGCCAGCAGCGACGGACAGTTGAACACTGAAGCTTTCTTT.

The chain combines TRBV6-2 or TRBV6-3 with TRBJ2-1; D remains ambiguous. This CDR3 comprises 12 residues. Germline V CDR1 and CDR2: MNHEY, SVGEGT. Trimming removed 7 bases at V and 4 bases at J, with 8 bases between. In DNA, the CDR3 is TGTGCCAGCAACTACAAGTACAATGAGCAGTTCTTC. Translation gives CASNYKYNEQFF.

This clonotype was detected a few times. The chain's CDR3 is CASSWGGTGPYNEQFF. CDR3 in DNA: TGTGCCAGCAGCTGGGGGGGGACAGGCCCATACAATGAGCAGTTCTTC. This chain joins TRBV2 and TRBJ2-1; a possible D gene is TRBD1 (8 bases). The CDR3 covers 16 residues. The ends were cut back, 6 bases at V and 4 bases at J, with 19 bases in the middle. CDR1 is SNHLY, CDR2 FYNNEI, per germline.

This chain connects TRBV25-1 to TRBJ1-2; no clear D. V lost 4 bases and J 7 bases, leaving 4 bases between the germline ends. The V gene's germline CDR1 is MGHDK and CDR2 SYGVNS. The CDR3 length is 10 residues. CDR3 loop: CASSGVGYTF. CDR3 DNA sequence: TGTGCCAGCAGTGGGGTTGGCTACACCTTC.